Here is one T cell receptor (beta chain) with its context. What it binds is not known. This record belongs to a study of cytomegalovirus exposure and HLA in healthy donors. Study in general: An earlier analysis found roughly 100 million unique TCR beta sequences from about 179 million T cells. Regarding the study as a whole: In vitro testing confirmed three CMV-associated chains as specific for CMV antigens. Being productive about 87% or about 30% of the time was typical of most TCR beta V segments in an earlier analysis. The Asian-associated ancestry cluster reportedly had fewer N-insertions than the approximately 670-donor mean in a later analysis.

V was trimmed by 0 bases and J by 1 base, leaving 13 bases between them. The CDR3 is 16 amino acids. Germline CDR1 and CDR2: LGHNA and YSLEER. The PCR ran on 60 Vbeta and 13 Jbeta primers. Sequencing was performed with immunoSEQ multiplex PCR; in TCRdb, only in-frame clones are kept and a portion is missing. In the table there are 210,000 or so clones, over 80% of which are singletons. The rearrangement links TRBV4-3 to TRBJ2-7; tentatively, D is TRBD1 (5 bases). The sequenced sample consisted of PBMCs. This clonotype was obtained from a man younger than 40 in good health and CMV-seronegative. This chain's CDR3 is CASSQDRRGPSYEQYF. CDR3 nucleotide sequence: TGCGCCAGCAGCCAAGATCGTAGGGGCCCGTCCTACGAGCAGTACTTC.